A selection of T cell receptor beta chains follows, all from one sample in a study of cytomegalovirus exposure and HLA in healthy donors. The method was immunoSEQ multiplex PCR; TCRdb's version includes in-frame clones alone and lacks a portion of them. The table has about 98,000 clones, around 85% seen once. The sequenced material came from PBMCs. These receptors were taken from a woman in her thirties in good health and CMV-seronegative. Each CDR3 is given with its conserved first and last residue. D genes are given only for firm matches. Clone size appears in some rows only: once, few, many, or a class for an expanded clone.

j_call v_call clone_size d_call cdr3_nt cdr3_aa
TRBJ1-1 TRBV5-4 - TRBD1 TGTGCCAGCAGCCGCGGACAGGGGATGAACACTGAAGCTTTCTTT CASSRGQGMNTEAFF
TRBJ2-7 TRBV27 - - TGTGCCAGCACGCCTTTACAGGGAAAGTTGGGCGAGCAGTACTTC CASTPLQGKLGEQYF
TRBJ1-4 TRBV5-1 - TRBD1 TGCGCCAGCAGCTGGGACAGAGAAAAACTGTTTTTT CASSWDREKLFF
TRBJ1-1 TRBV27 once - TGTGCCAGCAGTCCACCGACGTTGAGGTTCTCTGAAGCTTTCTTT CASSPPTLRFSEAFF
TRBJ2-1 TRBV7-8 - - TGTGCCAGCAGCCTACGGGTCCTAATGAATGAGCAGTTCTTC CASSLRVLMNEQFF
TRBJ2-3 TRBV2 - - TGTGCCAGCTCGGTCGGTAGTTGGTCAGATACGCAGTATTTT CASSVGSWSDTQYF
TRBJ1-3 TRBV7-9 - - TGTGCCAGCAGCTCCGGGATAACTGGAAACACCATATATTTT CASSSGITGNTIYF
TRBJ2-5 TRBV25-1 once TRBD2 TGTGCCAGCGAGGAGGCGGGAGGGCCCCAAGAGACCCAGTACTTC CASEEAGGPQETQYF
TRBJ1-4 TRBV4-1 once - TGCGCCAGCAGCTCAACGGCAGGAAACGGCGAAAAACTGTTTTTT CASSSTAGNGEKLFF
TRBJ1-2 TRBV6-5 once - TGTGCCAGCAGCCGAACAGCAAGCTATGGCTACACCTTC CASSRTASYGYTF
TRBJ2-6 TRBV9 - - TGTGCCAGCAGCGCGGACAGCGGTTACTCTGGGGCCAACGTCCTGACTTTC CASSADSGYSGANVLTF
TRBJ2-2 TRBV9 - - TGTGCCAGCAGCGCCGGACTGATTATCGCGAACACCGGGGAGCTGTTTTTT CASSAGLIIANTGELFF
TRBJ1-3 TRBV6-5 - - TGTGCCAGCAGGTCAACACAGGCTGGAAACACCATATATTTT CASRSTQAGNTIYF
TRBJ1-2 TRBV9 - - TGTGCCAGCAGCGTAGGTGTGCGAGGTAACTATGGCTACACCTTC CASSVGVRGNYGYTF
TRBJ1-3 TRBV4-3 - - TGCGCCAGCAGCCAAGATGCCACAGCCTCTGGAAACACCATATATTTT CASSQDATASGNTIYF
TRBJ1-1 TRBV5-1 - TRBD1 TGCGCCAGCAGCGACAGGGGTGTGATCACTGAAGCTTTCTTT CASSDRGVITEAFF
TRBJ2-7 TRBV5-5 few TRBD2 TGTGCCAGCAGCTTGACGGGCGGGGGGACCTACGAGCAGTACTTC CASSLTGGGTYEQYF
TRBJ2-7 TRBV7-2 - TRBD2 TGTGCCAGCCTCGAGTCCAGCACTAGCGGTTCCTACGAGCAGTACTTC CASLESSTSGSYEQYF
TRBJ2-3 TRBV6-4 - TRBD2 TGTGCCAGCAGTGAGAGAGCGGGGTCGTCGCAGTATTTT CASSERAGSSQYF
TRBJ2-1 TRBV7-8 - TRBD2 TGTGCCAGCAGCTTATCCAGCGGGGCATACAATGAGCAGTTCTTC CASSLSSGAYNEQFF
TRBJ2-1 TRBV2 - - TGTGCCAGCAGGGGCGAAGGGGATGAGCAGTTCTTC CASRGEGDEQFF
TRBJ2-1 TRBV9 - TRBD2 TGTGCCAGCAGCGTAGTGGTGGGAGGGCCAAACAATGAGCAGTTCTTC CASSVVVGGPNNEQFF
TRBJ1-6 TRBV28 - TRBD1 TGTGCCAGCATCACAGGGGGGAATTCACCCCTCCACTTT CASITGGNSPLHF
TRBJ1-3 TRBV6-1 - - TGTGCCAGCCCCGCTGGAAACACCATATATTTT CASPAGNTIYF
TRBJ2-7 TRBV10-2 - - TGCGCCAGCACCCCGGGGGACGAGCAGTACTTC CASTPGDEQYF
TRBJ1-4 TRBV19 - - TGTGCCAGTAGTGATGCACCTATGGTAGAAAAACTGTTTTTT CASSDAPMVEKLFF
TRBJ2-4 TRBV6-1 - TRBD1 TGTGCCAGCAGTGGGGGGACAGGAGTTTGGCTAGCCAAAAACATTCAGTACTTC CASSGGTGVWLAKNIQYF
TRBJ2-1 TRBV9 - - TGTGCCAGCAGCGTAGACCTGAGCTCCTACAATGAGCAGTTCTTC CASSVDLSSYNEQFF
TRBJ1-2 TRBV27 - - TGTGCCAGCAGTTTATTCTTAGGGGCAGGGCAAGGCTACACCTTC CASSLFLGAGQGYTF
TRBJ1-5 TRBV7-2 - - TGTGCCAGCAGCTTTAGGGGTCCTCAGCCCCAGCATTTT CASSFRGPQPQHF
TRBJ2-2 TRBV28 few - TGTGCCAGCAGTCCTACCTACACCGGGGAGCTGTTTTTT CASSPTYTGELFF
TRBJ1-2 TRBV2 - - TGTGCCAGCAGGGACCTACAGGCGGGCTACACCTTC CASRDLQAGYTF
TRBJ1-1 TRBV5-4 - - TGTGCCAGCAGCTTGGGCGGGGGCGGCACTGAAGCTTTCTTT CASSLGGGGTEAFF
TRBJ1-4 TRBV28 - - TGTGCCAGCAGTTTAACAGCCGGTAATGAAAAACTGTTTTTT CASSLTAGNEKLFF
TRBJ2-7 TRBV28 few TRBD1 TGTGCCAGCAGCGCCGGGACAGGGAACTACGAGCAGTACTTC CASSAGTGNYEQYF
TRBJ2-5 TRBV2 - - TGTGCCAGCAGTGACCCCTGGGGGGATACGGAGACCCAGTACTTC CASSDPWGDTETQYF
TRBJ1-1 TRBV5-1 - - TGCGCCAGCAGCGTGACAGGCACTGAAGCTTTCTTT CASSVTGTEAFF
TRBJ1-5 TRBV16 few TRBD1 TGTGCCAGCAGCCAATTCCAAGCCAGGGGGAGGTATCAGCCCCAGCATTTT CASSQFQARGRYQPQHF
TRBJ2-1 TRBV4-2 - - TGTGCCAGCAGCCAAGAGATGGGGCAGACCAGGGGGCAGTTCTTC CASSQEMGQTRGQFF
TRBJ2-7 TRBV7-6 - - TGTGCCAGCAGCTTAGGCGGGACAGCCTACGAGCAGTACTTC CASSLGGTAYEQYF
TRBJ1-1 TRBV15 - - TGTGCCACCAGCAGAGATCAGGGAGGCACTGAAGCTTTCTTT CATSRDQGGTEAFF
TRBJ2-7 TRBV5-1 - - TGCGCCAGCAGCGGGGGGAGGAGGTACGAGCAGTACTTC CASSGGRRYEQYF
TRBJ1-3 TRBV5-6 - TRBD1 TGTGCCAGCAGCCTAACAGGGGGCTCTGGAAACACCATATATTTT CASSLTGGSGNTIYF
TRBJ1-2 TRBV28 - - TGTGCCAGCAGTTTAGGTGTGCCAGGATCTAACTATGGCTACACCTTC CASSLGVPGSNYGYTF
TRBJ1-4 TRBV25-1 - TRBD1 TGTGCCAGCAGTGAATTGACAGGGGTGGAAAAACTGTTTTTT CASSELTGVEKLFF
TRBJ2-7 TRBV5-1 - TRBD1 TGCGCCAGCAGCTCCTGGACAGGGGGCACCTTAGAGCAGTACTTC CASSSWTGGTLEQYF
TRBJ1-1 TRBV7-6 - - TGTGCCAGCAGCTTAAGGTCGTCTGCGGACACTGAAGCTTTCTTT CASSLRSSADTEAFF